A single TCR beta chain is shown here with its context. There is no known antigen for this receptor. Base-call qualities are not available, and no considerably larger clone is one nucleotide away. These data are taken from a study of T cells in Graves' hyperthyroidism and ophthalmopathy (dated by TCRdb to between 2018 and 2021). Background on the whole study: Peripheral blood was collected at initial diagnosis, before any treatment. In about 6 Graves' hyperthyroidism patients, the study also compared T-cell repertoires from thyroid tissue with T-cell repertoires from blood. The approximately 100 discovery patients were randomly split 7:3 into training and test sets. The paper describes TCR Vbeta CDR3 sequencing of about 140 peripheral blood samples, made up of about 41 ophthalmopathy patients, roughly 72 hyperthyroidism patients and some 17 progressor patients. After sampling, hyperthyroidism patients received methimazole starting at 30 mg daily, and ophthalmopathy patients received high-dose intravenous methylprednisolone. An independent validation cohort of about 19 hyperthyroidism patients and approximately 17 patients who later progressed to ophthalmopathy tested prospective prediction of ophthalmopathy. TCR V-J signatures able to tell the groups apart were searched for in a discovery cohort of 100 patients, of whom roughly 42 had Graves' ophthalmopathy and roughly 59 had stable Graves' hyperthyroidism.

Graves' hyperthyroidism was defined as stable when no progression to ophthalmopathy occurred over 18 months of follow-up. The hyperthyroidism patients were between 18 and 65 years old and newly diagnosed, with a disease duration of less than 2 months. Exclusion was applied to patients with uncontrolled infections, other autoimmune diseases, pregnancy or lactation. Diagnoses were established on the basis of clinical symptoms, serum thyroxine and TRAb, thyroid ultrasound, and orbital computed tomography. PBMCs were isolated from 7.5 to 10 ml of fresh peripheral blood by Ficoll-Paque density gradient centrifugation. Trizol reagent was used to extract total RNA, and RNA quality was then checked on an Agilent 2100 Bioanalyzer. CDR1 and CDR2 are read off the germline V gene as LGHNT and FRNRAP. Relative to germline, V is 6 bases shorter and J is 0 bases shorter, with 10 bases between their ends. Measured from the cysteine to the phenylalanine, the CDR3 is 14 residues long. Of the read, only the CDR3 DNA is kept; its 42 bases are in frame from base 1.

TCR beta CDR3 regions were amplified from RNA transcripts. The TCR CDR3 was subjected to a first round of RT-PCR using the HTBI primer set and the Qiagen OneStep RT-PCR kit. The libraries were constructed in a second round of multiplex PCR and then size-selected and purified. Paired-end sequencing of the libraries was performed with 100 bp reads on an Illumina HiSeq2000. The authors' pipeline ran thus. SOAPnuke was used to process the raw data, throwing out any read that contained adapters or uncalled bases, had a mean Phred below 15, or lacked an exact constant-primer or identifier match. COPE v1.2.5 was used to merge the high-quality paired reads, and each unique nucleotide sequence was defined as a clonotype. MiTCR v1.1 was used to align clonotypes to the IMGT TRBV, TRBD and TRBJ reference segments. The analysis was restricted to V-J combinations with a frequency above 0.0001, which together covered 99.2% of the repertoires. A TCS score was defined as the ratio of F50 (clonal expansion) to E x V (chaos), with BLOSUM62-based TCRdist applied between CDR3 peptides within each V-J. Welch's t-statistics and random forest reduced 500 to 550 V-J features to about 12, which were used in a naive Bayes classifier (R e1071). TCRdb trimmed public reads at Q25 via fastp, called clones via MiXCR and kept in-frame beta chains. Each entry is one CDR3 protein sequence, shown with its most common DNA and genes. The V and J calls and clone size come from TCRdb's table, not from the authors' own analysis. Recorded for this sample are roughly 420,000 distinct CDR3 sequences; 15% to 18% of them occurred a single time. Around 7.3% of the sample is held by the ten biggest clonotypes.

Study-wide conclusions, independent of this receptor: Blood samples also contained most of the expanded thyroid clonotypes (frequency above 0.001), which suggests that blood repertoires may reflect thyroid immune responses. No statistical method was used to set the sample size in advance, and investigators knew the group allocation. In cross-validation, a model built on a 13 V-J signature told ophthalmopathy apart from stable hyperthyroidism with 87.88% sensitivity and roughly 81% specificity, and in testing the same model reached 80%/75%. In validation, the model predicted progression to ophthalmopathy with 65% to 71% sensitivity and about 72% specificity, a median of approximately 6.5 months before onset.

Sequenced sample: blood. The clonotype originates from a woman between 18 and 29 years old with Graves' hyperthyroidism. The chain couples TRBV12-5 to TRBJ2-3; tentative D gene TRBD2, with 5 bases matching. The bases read TGTGCTAGTGGCCGTGGCGGGAGCACAGATACGCAGTATTTT. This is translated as CASGRGGSTDTQYF.